This entry describes one T cell receptor beta chain. The entry originates in a study of long-term antiretroviral therapy in people with HIV. The V gene lost 0 bases and the J gene lost 9 bases, with 15 bases spanning the gap. The length of the CDR3 is 16 residues. Germline CDR1 is LGHNA and CDR2 is YSLEER. immunoSEQ v3.0 was run at survey level. Here immunoSEQ multiplex PCR was the method, and the copy in TCRdb shows in-frame clones only, minus some. This sample carries roughly 15,000 clones, around 84% of them seen once, and the ten largest clones take 7% to 10%. Source: unsorted PBMCs, taken 0.1 years after starting antiretroviral therapy. The rearrangement links TRBV4-3 to TRBJ1-6, with D maybe TRBD1 (5 bases). The sequence derives from a man between 18 and 35 years old with HIV. The CDR3 protein is CASSQDTGRSGSPLHF. In nucleotides, the CDR3 is TGCGCCAGCAGCCAAGACACAGGACGGAGTGGTTCACCCCTCCACTTT.